The T cell receptor (beta chain) described here comes from a study of T cell responses to AZD1222 COVID-19 vaccine. Study information: Second-dose recipients at about 4 or about 12 weeks were treated as one pooled group. Broader study findings: No repertoire was sampled before or during the peak T cell response, only after it. Among the donors, most were white British and more were female, and clonal diversity was possibly underestimated.

Concerning this clone itself: The antigen remains unidentified.

CDR1 and CDR2 from the germline V gene are MNHEY and SVGEGT. The germline V and J ends were trimmed by 6 bases and 0 bases, with 25 bases remaining between them. This CDR3 spans 19 amino acids. Generated by immunoSEQ multiplex PCR, the TCRdb table keeps only in-frame clones and is missing some. The table shows 100,000 or so clones, with around nine tenths occurring only once. This sequence was found in an adult in good health. The material sequenced was peripheral blood, taken on day 0 of AZD1222 vaccination. The chain is built from TRBV6-2 or TRBV6-3 and TRBJ2-3, with TRBD1 as a possible D gene (6 bases). CDR3 in DNA: TGTGCCAGCAGCCTAGTTTTGCAGGGGCTGAAACTGAGCACAGATACGCAGTATTTT. Its protein is CASSLVLQGLKLSTDTQYF.